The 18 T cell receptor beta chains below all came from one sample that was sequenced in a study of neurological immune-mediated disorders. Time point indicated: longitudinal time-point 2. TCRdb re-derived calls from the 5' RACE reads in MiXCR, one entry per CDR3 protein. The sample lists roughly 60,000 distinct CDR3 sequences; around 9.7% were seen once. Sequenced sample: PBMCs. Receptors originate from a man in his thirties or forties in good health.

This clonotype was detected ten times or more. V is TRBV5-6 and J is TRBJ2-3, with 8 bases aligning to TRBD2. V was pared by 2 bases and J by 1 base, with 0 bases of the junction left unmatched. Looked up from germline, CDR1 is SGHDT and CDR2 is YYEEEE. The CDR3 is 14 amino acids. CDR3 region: CASSLLAGTDTQYF. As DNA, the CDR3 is TGTGCCAGCAGCTTACTAGCGGGCACAGATACGCAGTATTTT.

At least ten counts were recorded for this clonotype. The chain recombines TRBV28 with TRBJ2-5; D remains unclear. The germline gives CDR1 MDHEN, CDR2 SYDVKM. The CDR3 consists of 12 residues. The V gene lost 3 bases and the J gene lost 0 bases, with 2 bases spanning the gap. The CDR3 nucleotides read TGTGCCAGCAGTTTTTACCAAGAGACCCAGTACTTC. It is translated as CASSFYQETQYF.

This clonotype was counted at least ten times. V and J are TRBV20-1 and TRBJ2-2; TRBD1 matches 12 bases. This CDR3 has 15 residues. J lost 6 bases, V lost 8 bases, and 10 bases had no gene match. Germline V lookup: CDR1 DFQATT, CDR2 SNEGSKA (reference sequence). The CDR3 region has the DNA TGCAGTATTAAGGGACAGGGGGCGCTAGCCGGGGAGCTGTTTTTT. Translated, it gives CSIKGQGALAGELFF.

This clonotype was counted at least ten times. CDR3: CASSVGPLADTQYF. The CDR3 DNA is TGTGCCAGCAGCGTAGGGCCTCTCGCAGATACGCAGTATTTT. The J gene is TRBJ2-3, the V gene TRBV9, with D uncertain. The CDR3 spans 14 residues. V was cut by 0 bases and J by 4 bases, with 9 bases left in between. Germline V CDR1 and CDR2: SGDLS, YYNGEE.

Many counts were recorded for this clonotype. The chain's CDR3 is CASSQGGTDTQYF. The CDR3 coding sequence is TGTGCCAGCAGCCAGGGAGGCACAGATACGCAGTATTTT. The J gene is TRBJ2-3, the V gene TRBV3-1, with D possibly matching TRBD2 (5 bases). Germline values: CDR1 LGHDT, CDR2 YNNKEL (reference sequence). The CDR3 is 13 residues long. V lost 3 bases and J 1 base, leaving 5 bases between the germline ends.

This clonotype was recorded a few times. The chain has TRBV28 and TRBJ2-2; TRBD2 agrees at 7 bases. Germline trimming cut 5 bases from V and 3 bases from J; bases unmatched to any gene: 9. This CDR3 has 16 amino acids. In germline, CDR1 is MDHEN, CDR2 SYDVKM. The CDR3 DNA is TGTGCCAGCAGTCCCGGCGGAGCGGGACACACCGGGGAGCTGTTTTTT. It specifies CASSPGGAGHTGELFF.

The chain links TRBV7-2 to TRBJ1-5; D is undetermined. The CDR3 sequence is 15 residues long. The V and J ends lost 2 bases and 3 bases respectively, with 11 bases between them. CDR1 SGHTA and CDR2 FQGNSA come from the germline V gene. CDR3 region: CASSLIMGPNQPQHF. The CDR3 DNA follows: TGTGCCAGCAGCTTAATTATGGGTCCCAATCAGCCCCAGCATTTT.

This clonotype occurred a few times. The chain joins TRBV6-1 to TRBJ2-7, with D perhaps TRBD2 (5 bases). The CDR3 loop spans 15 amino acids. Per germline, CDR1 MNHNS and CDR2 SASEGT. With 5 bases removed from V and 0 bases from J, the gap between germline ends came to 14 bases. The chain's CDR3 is CASSKNMGSSYEQYF. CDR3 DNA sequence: TGTGCCAGCAGTAAGAACATGGGGAGCTCCTACGAGCAGTACTTC.

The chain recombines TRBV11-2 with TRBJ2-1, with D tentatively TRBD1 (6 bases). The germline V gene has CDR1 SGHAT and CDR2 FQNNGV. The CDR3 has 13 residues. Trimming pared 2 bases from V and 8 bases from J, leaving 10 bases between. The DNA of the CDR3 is TGTGCCAGCAGCTTAACAGGGTTCGATGAGCAGTTCTTC. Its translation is CASSLTGFDEQFF.

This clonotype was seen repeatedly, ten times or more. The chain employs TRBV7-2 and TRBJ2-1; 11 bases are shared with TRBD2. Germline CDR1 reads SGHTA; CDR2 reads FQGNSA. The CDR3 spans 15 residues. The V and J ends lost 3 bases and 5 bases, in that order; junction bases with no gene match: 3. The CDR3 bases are TGTGCCAGCAGCTTGACTAGCGGGAAACACAATGAGCAGTTCTTC. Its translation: CASSLTSGKHNEQFF.

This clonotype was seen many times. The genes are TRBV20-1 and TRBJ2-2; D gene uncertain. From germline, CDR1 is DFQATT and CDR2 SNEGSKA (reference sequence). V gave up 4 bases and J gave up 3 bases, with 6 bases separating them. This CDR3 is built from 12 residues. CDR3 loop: CSATIDTGELFF. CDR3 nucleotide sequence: TGCAGTGCTACGATTGACACCGGGGAGCTGTTTTTT.

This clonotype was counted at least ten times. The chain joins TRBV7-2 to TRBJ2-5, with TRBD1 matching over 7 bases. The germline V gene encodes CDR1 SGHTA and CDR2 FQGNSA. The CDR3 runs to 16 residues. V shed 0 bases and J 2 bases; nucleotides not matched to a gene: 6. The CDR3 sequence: CASSLASGRGQETQYF. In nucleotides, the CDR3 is TGTGCCAGCAGCTTAGCGAGTGGCAGGGGGCAAGAGACCCAGTACTTC. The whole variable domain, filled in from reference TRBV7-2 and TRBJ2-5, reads GAGVSQSPSNKVTEKGKDVELRCDPISGHTALYWYRQSLGQGLEFLIYFQGNSAPDKSGLPSDRFSAERTGGSVSTLTIQRTQQEDSAVYLCASSLASGRGQETQYFGPGTRLLVL.

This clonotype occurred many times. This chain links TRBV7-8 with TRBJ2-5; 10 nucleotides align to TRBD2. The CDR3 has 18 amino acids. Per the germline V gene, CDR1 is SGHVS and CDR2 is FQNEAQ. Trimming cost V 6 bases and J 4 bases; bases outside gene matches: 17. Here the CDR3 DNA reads TGTGCCAGCAGTCGAATGAGAGCCCCGGGACTAGCGAGAGAGACCCAGTACTTC. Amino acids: CASSRMRAPGLARETQYF.

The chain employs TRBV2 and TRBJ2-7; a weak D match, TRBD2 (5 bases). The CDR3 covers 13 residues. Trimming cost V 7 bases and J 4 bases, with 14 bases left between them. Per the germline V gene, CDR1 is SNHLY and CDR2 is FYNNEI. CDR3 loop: CASTMAEGYEQYF. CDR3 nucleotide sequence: TGTGCCAGCACCATGGCTGAGGGTTACGAGCAGTACTTC.

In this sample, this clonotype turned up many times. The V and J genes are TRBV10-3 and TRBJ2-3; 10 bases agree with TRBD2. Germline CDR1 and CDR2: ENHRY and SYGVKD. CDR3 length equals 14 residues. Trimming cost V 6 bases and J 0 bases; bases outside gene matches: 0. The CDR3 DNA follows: TGTGCCATCAGGACTAGCGGGAGCACAGATACGCAGTATTTT. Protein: CAIRTSGSTDTQYF.

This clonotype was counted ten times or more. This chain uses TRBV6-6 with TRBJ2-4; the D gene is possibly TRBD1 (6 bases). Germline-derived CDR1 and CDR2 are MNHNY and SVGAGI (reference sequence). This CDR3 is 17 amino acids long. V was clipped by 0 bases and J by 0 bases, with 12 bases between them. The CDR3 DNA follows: TGTGCCAGCAGTTACTCGACAGGTGCTTTAGCCAAAAACATTCAGTACTTC. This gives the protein CASSYSTGALAKNIQYF.

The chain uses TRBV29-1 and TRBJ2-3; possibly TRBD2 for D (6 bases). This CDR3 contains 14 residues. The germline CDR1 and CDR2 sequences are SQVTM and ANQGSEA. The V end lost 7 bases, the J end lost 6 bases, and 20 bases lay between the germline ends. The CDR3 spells CSGREGTPSDTQYF. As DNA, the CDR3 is TGCAGCGGCAGGGAAGGGACTCCATCGGATACGCAGTATTTT.

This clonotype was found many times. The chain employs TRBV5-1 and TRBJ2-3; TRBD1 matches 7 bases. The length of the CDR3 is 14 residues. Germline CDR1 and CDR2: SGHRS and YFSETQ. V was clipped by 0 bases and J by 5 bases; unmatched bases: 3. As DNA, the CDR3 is TGCGCCAGCAGCTTGGTCGCAGGGGGAGATACGCAGTATTTT. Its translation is CASSLVAGGDTQYF.